This T cell receptor (beta chain) was retrieved from a study of glioma-infiltrating T cells after dendritic cell vaccination (TCRdb year 2016). Study-wide context: The cohort included approximately 15 glioblastoma patients drawn from Phase I and II dendritic cell vaccination trials, of whom 9 were newly diagnosed and 6 had recurrent disease. To make the vaccine, monocyte-derived dendritic cells were cultured for approximately 7 days with IL-4 and GM-CSF and then pulsed overnight with autologous tumor lysate. Survival after dendritic cell vaccination was correlated with TCR sequencing metrics, including TIL content and tumor-blood repertoire overlap. Between 2003 and 2012, patients were given autologous tumor lysate-pulsed dendritic cell vaccination. Three intradermal dendritic cell vaccine injections were administered to patients at biweekly intervals in the arm below the axilla. Deep sequencing of TCR beta CDR3 regions was used to quantify tumor-infiltrating lymphocyte content and compare tumor and blood repertoires in dendritic cell-vaccinated glioblastoma patients.

This clone has a single count. No antigen is known for it. Base-call qualities are not available, and no considerably larger clone is one nucleotide away. The investigation overall reported the following: TCR clonality showed no direct relationship with survival, which suggests that a diverse polyclonal response may matter. The three-group TCR overlap response model was described as speculative and requiring prospective validation. The cohort was small and heterogeneous, and full blood and tumor sets were available for few patients, with initial-recurrent tumor pairs available for even fewer patients. After dendritic cell vaccination, a higher estimated pretreatment TIL content predicted longer time to progression and overall survival.

Patients were selected on the basis of adequate residual fresh-frozen tumor tissue and more than two years of available survival data. Molecular status otherwise varied across the glioblastoma patients, but none of them carried an isocitrate dehydrogenase mutation. PBMC were collected before vaccination, two weeks after the third vaccination, and at tumor progression when it occurred. The Qiagen DNeasy Blood extraction Kit was used to extract genomic DNA. TCRB CDR3 regions were amplified from roughly 1.8 ug genomic DNA, or all available DNA if less, using the immunoSEQ assay. Multiplex PCR used 60 forward primers for TCR V beta segments and 13 reverse primers for J beta segments. Synthetic control templates were spiked into each sample at limiting dilution to estimate reads per starting template. The Illumina HiSeq System generated 87 bp sequencing reads. On the study's bioinformatics: PCR and sequencing errors were removed by merging closely related sequences with a nearest neighbor algorithm. TCR overlap was measured as the percentage of unique tumor TCR beta sequences also present in the same patient's peripheral blood. The table was pulled from immuneACCESS by TCRdb, which kept in-frame rearrangements only. Such tables lose some clones; where checked, under half of the loss comes from unresolved V genes, and the rest has no known cause. The V and J calls and the clone size are those of that table, but D and trimming were determined from the DNA. Counted in this sample were 93,000 or so clones; roughly 76% of them appeared once. Jointly, the top ten make up approximately 12% of the sample.

The germline V gene encodes CDR1 GTSNPN and CDR2 SVGIG (reference sequence). Measured from the cysteine to the phenylalanine, the CDR3 is 13 residues long. The entry retains the CDR3 DNA only, 39 bases that are in frame from base 1. The V and J ends are trimmed by 0 bases and 3 bases, leaving 5 bases between them. The sample in question was blood, obtained before dendritic cell vaccination. The rearrangement joined TRBV30 to TRBJ1-4; TRBD1 might be the D gene, on 5 matching bases. The source is a human donor with glioblastoma. CDR3 loop: CAWSVGANEKLFF. Read as DNA, the sequence is TGTGCCTGGAGTGTAGGGGCTAATGAAAAACTGTTTTTT.